This T cell receptor (beta chain) was captured by sequencing in a study of shared clonotypes between healthy human individuals. Negatively enriched CD4+ T cells were divided by CD45RA into naive and memory. Study conclusions and caveats: Among donors, sharing of clonotypes was expected to be affected by sequencing depth.

The protocol was immunoSEQ multiplex PCR, while the TCRdb copy is restricted to in-frame clones and leaves out a portion. This sample has roughly 2.6 million clones; approximately 94% occur once, and the top ten carry more than 0.12%. Remarks on this clone: Antigen specificity is unknown.

J was trimmed by 4 bases and V by 3 bases; bases with no gene match: 7. This CDR3 has 15 amino acids. The germline CDR1 and CDR2 sequences are GTSNPN and SVGIG (reference sequence). This receptor was obtained from a young man in good health. The V and J genes are TRBV30 and TRBJ2-1, with 9 nucleotides matching TRBD1. Sequenced: naive CD4+ T cells sorted from blood. Indicated subset: CD45RA+ positively selected. This CDR3 reads CAWSPGTGPYNEQFF. The DNA of the CDR3 is TGTGCCTGGAGCCCCGGGACAGGGCCTTACAATGAGCAGTTCTTC.